This TCR beta chain appears in the sequencing data of a study of identical twins. Whole-study findings and limits: In beta out-of-frame sequences, the excess sharing between twins was weaker.

This clonotype occurred many times. The antigen is not known. A universal primer site was incorporated via template switching, and the cDNA contained unique molecular identifiers. Each CDR3 protein gets one entry after TCRdb re-called the 5' RACE reads with MiXCR. The table records around 960,000 distinct CDR3 sequences, around an eighth of them present only once. Germline V gives CDR1 MNHEY, CDR2 SMNVEV (reference sequence). CDR3 length: 16 residues. Trimming removed 2 bases from V and 4 bases from J; junction bases left unmatched: 10. This sample also belongs to another study, concerning yellow fever vaccine responses in identical twins.

The rearrangement joins TRBV27 to TRBJ2-7; 8 bases match TRBD1. The sequence was collected from a woman aged 18-29 years in good health. The sample was PBMCs. The CDR3 coding sequence is TGTGCCAGCAGTTTACCCGGGACAGGTCCCTTATACGAGCAGTACGTC. Amino acid sequence: CASSLPGTGPLYEQYV.